This T cell receptor beta chain derives from a study of blood T cell repertoires in COVID-19. Study background: The analysed material was cDNA or gDNA that came from T cells, B-cell-depleted T cells, or PBMCs.

In the authors' methods: Amplification of reference gene primers was used by the study to estimate nucleated cell counts. Profiling relied on immunoSEQ multiplex PCR, and the TCRdb table lists in-frame clones only, not all of them. That table furnishes V, J and clone size, whereas the DNA furnished D and trimming. The sample has some 100,000 clones, around nine tenths seen once; the top ten hold more than 5.5%. After removal of 9 bases from V and 0 bases from J, the junction contained 3 bases not matched to a gene. The CDR3 extends over 14 amino acids. Germline lookup yields CDR1 LNHNV and CDR2 YYDKDF (reference sequence).

The chain is built from TRBV15 and TRBJ2-3, with 10 bases aligning to TRBD2. The TCR sequence derives from an older man with acute or convalescent COVID-19. The sample comprised peripheral blood. CDR3 nucleotide sequence: TGTGCCACAGTAGCGGGAGGCAGCACAGATACGCAGTATTTT. It yields the protein CATVAGGSTDTQYF. Combining the CDR3 with reference TRBV15 and TRBJ2-3 gives the whole variable domain DAMVIQNPRYQVTQFGKPVTLSCSQTLNHNVMYWYQQKSSQAPKLLFHYYDKDFNNEADTPDNFQSRRPNTSFCFLDIRSPGLGDTAMYLCATVAGGSTDTQYFGPGTRLTVL.